Below are 8 T cell receptor beta chains sequenced from a single sample in a study of cytomegalovirus exposure and HLA in healthy donors. The PCR ran on 60 Vbeta and 13 Jbeta primers. TCRdb's copy holds only in-frame clones and misses some; the assay was immunoSEQ multiplex PCR. The sample consists of about 180,000 clones, approximately 78% of them appearing once. Sequencing was carried out using PBMCs. The source is a human donor in good health.

There are a few counts of this clone. The chain has TRBV5-4 and TRBJ2-3, with D hard to call. CDR1 and CDR2 (germline): SGHNT, YYREEE (reference sequence). CDR3 length: 14 residues. V lost 1 base to trimming and J lost 4 bases, with 10 bases between them. CDR3 in amino acids: CASSLLYSPDTQYF. In DNA form, the CDR3 reads TGTGCCAGCAGCTTGCTCTATTCCCCAGATACGCAGTATTTT.

The J gene is TRBJ1-2, the V gene TRBV6-6; TRBD1 aligns across 10 bases. Germline V gene data show CDR1 as MNHNY and CDR2 as SVGAGI (reference sequence). CDR3 length equals 16 residues. Trimming removed 0 bases from V and 6 bases from J; junction bases left unmatched: 7. CDR3 bases: TGTGCCAGCAGTTACTCTGGACAGGGGGTAATCGATGGCTACACCTTC. Its protein is CASSYSGQGVIDGYTF.

V usage is TRBV7-3 and J usage is TRBJ1-1, with 9 bases identical to TRBD1. CDR1 and CDR2 from the germline V gene are SGHTA and FQGTGA. CDR3 length: 18 residues. V was clipped by 6 bases and J by 5 bases; unmatched bases: 19. The CDR3 loop is CASSPTALQQGARTEAFF. The CDR3 DNA sequence: TGTGCCAGCAGTCCTACAGCCCTGCAACAGGGGGCCCGTACTGAAGCTTTCTTT. Based on the CDR3 plus reference TRBV7-3 and TRBJ1-1, the full variable domain is GAGVSQTPSNKVTEKGKYVELRCDPISGHTALYWYRQSLGQGPEFLIYFQGTGAADDSGLPNDRFFAVRPEGSVSTLKIQRTERGDSAVYLCASSPTALQQGARTEAFFGQGTRLTVV.

This chain connects TRBV7-9 to TRBJ1-6; maybe TRBD1 (5 bases). Germline V lookup: CDR1 SEHNR, CDR2 FQNEAQ (reference sequence). The CDR3 extends over 15 amino acids. Trimming removed 3 bases at V and 8 bases at J, with 14 bases between. The CDR3 nucleotides read TGTGCCAGCAGCTTGGTGGGGGGGGTTGATTCACCCCTCCACTTT. Protein sequence: CASSLVGGVDSPLHF.

This chain connects TRBV5-4 to TRBJ1-2; D is possibly TRBD1 (6 bases). CDR3 length equals 13 residues. CDR1 is SGHNT and CDR2 is YYREEE in the germline V gene (reference sequence). Trimming took 4 bases from V and 4 from J, leaving 11 bases between them. The CDR3 DNA is TGTGCCAGCAGCCAGGACAGAGGCTATGGCTACACCTTC. It codes for CASSQDRGYGYTF. Filled out from reference TRBV5-4 and TRBJ1-2, the complete variable domain reads ETGVTQSPTHLIKTRGQQVTLRCSSQSGHNTVSWYQQALGQGPQFIFQYYREEENGRGNFPPRFSGLQFPNYSSELNVNALELDDSALYLCASSQDRGYGYTFGSGTRLTVV.

A few counts support this clone. The V and J genes are TRBV4-1 and TRBJ2-5; D uncertain. The CDR3 has 14 amino acids. Between the trimmed V and J ends, which lost 2 bases and 4 bases, there was a span of 11 bases. The germline V gene encodes CDR1 MGHRA and CDR2 YSYEKL. In DNA, the CDR3 is TGCGCCAGCAGCCAATTCTCCTTGAGAGAGACCCAGTACTTC. This translates into CASSQFSLRETQYF.

The chain is built from TRBV5-1 and TRBJ1-4; TRBD1 is a possible D gene (6 bases). The CDR3 totals 15 residues. V lost 1 base, J lost 8 bases, and 15 bases lay in between. CDR1 and CDR2 from the germline V gene are SGHRS and YFSETQ. CDR3 sequence (DNA): TGCGCCAGCAGCTTGATAGGGGGGGCTGAGGAAAAACTGTTTTTT. Encoded protein: CASSLIGGAEEKLFF.

This clone turned up a few times. The chain combines TRBV19 with TRBJ2-3; 10 nucleotides match TRBD1. The CDR3 is 16 residues long. Trimming removed 5 bases from V and 2 bases from J; junction bases left unmatched: 7. The germline V gene encodes CDR1 LNHDA and CDR2 SQIVND (reference sequence). The CDR3 loop is CASSAPGQGYTDTQYF. The CDR3 nucleotides read TGTGCCAGTAGTGCCCCGGGACAGGGGTACACAGATACGCAGTATTTT.